Each of the 27 T cell receptor beta chains below was sequenced from the same sample in a study of blood T cell repertoires in COVID-19. Assay used: immunoSEQ multiplex PCR; TCRdb lists only in-frame clones, some missing. In the table there are around 91,000 clones, about 85% of which are singletons. Material for sequencing was peripheral blood. The receptors come from a man older than 75 with acute or convalescent COVID-19.

This chain joins TRBV29-1 and TRBJ2-1, with 8 bases lining up with TRBD2. With 4 bases clipped from V and 7 bases from J, the junction kept 15 bases outside the gene matches. Germline V gene sequence: CDR1 SQVTM, CDR2 ANQGSEA. The CDR3 consists of 16 residues. Here the CDR3 reads CSVGYRPAGVRNEQFF. The CDR3 region has the DNA TGCAGCGTTGGATACCGCCCAGCGGGAGTTCGGAATGAGCAGTTCTTC.

This clone was seen a handful of times. The genes are TRBV24-1 and TRBJ1-1, with 7 nucleotides matching TRBD1. The CDR3 loop spans 12 amino acids. The junction had 1 base not matched to a gene; V was cut back by 2 bases and J by 8 bases. Germline V lookup: CDR1 KGHDR, CDR2 SFDVKD. CDR3 loop: CATSDYRGEAFF. The CDR3 bases are TGTGCCACCAGTGATTACAGGGGCGAAGCTTTCTTT.

This clone was observed a handful of times. The V call is TRBV7-9, the J call TRBJ1-5, with TRBD1 identical over 9 bases. The V segment lost 4 bases and the J segment 0 bases; nucleotides outside the gene matches: 7. The CDR3 sequence is 17 residues long. CDR1 and CDR2 from the germline V gene are SEHNR and FQNEAQ (reference sequence). Here the CDR3 reads CASSSAGTGYSNQPQHF. CDR3 in DNA: TGTGCCAGCAGCTCCGCCGGGACAGGGTATAGCAATCAGCCCCAGCATTTT.

The chain uses TRBV24-1 and TRBJ2-3; the D is unclear. Trimming left V 4 bases short and J 3 bases short, with 4 bases between. The CDR3 consists of 12 residues. Germline V lookup: CDR1 KGHDR, CDR2 SFDVKD. The CDR3 DNA sequence: TGTGCCACCAGTGAACTGACAGATACGCAGTATTTT. Translating it yields CATSELTDTQYF.

The V gene is TRBV28, the J gene TRBJ2-1; 7 bases map to TRBD2. The germline V gene has CDR1 MDHEN and CDR2 SYDVKM. V shed 4 bases, J shed 6 bases, and the junction held 9 bases outside the gene matches. This CDR3 comprises 15 residues. DNA for the CDR3: TGTGCCAGCAGTTATGTGGGAGGGACGGGCAATGAGCAGTTCTTC. Translating it yields CASSYVGGTGNEQFF.

J is TRBJ1-6 and V is TRBV6-5; D possibly corresponds to TRBD1 (6 bases). CDR1 and CDR2 from the germline V gene are MNHEY and SVGAGI. V gave up 11 bases and J gave up 0 bases, with 14 bases separating them. The CDR3 loop spans 15 amino acids. Here the CDR3 DNA reads TGTGCCGCCAGGGGCTCAAGCTCCTATAATTCACCCCTCCACTTT. Amino acids: CAARGSSSYNSPLHF.

The V gene is TRBV19, the J gene TRBJ1-2; D is ambiguous. The V end was cut by 5 bases, the J end by 5 bases, with 12 bases between. The CDR3 runs to 13 residues. The germline CDR1 and CDR2 sequences are LNHDA and SQIVND (reference sequence). CDR3 bases: TGTGCCAGTAGTTTCGGGGAATATTATGGCTACACCTTC. Its translation: CASSFGEYYGYTF.

The genes are TRBV5-4 and TRBJ2-1; maybe TRBD1 (6 bases). This CDR3 has 15 residues. V was trimmed by 3 bases and J by 3 bases, leaving 13 bases between them. CDR1 is SGHNT and CDR2 is YYREEE in the germline V gene (reference sequence). In nucleotides, the CDR3 is TGTGCCAGCAGCTCTAGGCAGGGGAACTACAATGAGCAGTTCTTC. It yields the protein CASSSRQGNYNEQFF.

The chain recombines TRBV9 with TRBJ1-2, with unresolved D. The CDR3 covers 15 residues. Germline assignment: CDR1 SGDLS and CDR2 YYNGEE. The germline V and J ends were trimmed by 4 bases and 1 base, with 14 bases remaining between them. The CDR3 loop is CASSPRQEVNYGYTF. CDR3 sequence (DNA): TGTGCCAGCAGCCCTCGTCAGGAGGTTAACTATGGCTACACCTTC.

The J gene is TRBJ1-5, the V gene TRBV28; 7 nucleotides align to TRBD1. The CDR3 loop spans 17 amino acids. CDR1 is MDHEN, CDR2 SYDVKM, per germline. With V trimmed by 6 bases and J by 1 base, 12 bases remained unmatched. The CDR3 DNA is TGTGCCAGCAGGCACCCCGCCGACAGGGTGAGCAATCAGCCCCAGCATTTT. Encoded protein: CASRHPADRVSNQPQHF.

The chain employs TRBV9 and TRBJ1-1; 9 positions agree with TRBD1. CDR1 SGDLS and CDR2 YYNGEE come from the germline V gene. V shed 1 base, J shed 7 bases, and the junction held 8 bases outside the gene matches. This CDR3 region has 15 residues. Written as DNA, the CDR3 is TGTGCCAGCAGCGTATCGGGACAGGGTGTCGGTGAAGCTTTCTTT. Translating it yields CASSVSGQGVGEAFF.

The chain joins TRBV4-1 to TRBJ1-6; D is ambiguous. The CDR3 runs to 17 residues. Trimming took off 2 bases at V and 6 bases at J, with 17 bases between the two ends. Germline-derived CDR1 and CDR2 are MGHRA and YSYEKL. The CDR3 here is CASSQSGWADSNSPLHF. Here the CDR3 DNA reads TGCGCCAGCAGCCAAAGTGGTTGGGCAGATTCTAATTCACCCCTCCACTTT.

This clone was observed a single time. This chain connects TRBV14 to TRBJ2-7; D perhaps matches TRBD2 (7 bases). Trimming removed 4 bases from V and 2 bases from J, with 12 bases in between. The V gene's germline CDR1 is SGHDN and CDR2 FVKESK. This CDR3 region has 14 residues. The CDR3 here is CASSPPGGAYEQYF. In DNA form, the CDR3 reads TGTGCCAGCAGCCCCCCGGGGGGCGCCTACGAGCAGTACTTC.

A word on this clone: Other nucleotide sequences in the sample specify the same CDR3. The genes are TRBV6-5 and TRBJ1-1; D not resolved. The length of the CDR3 is 13 residues. Germline V gives CDR1 MNHEY, CDR2 SVGAGI. Trimming shortened V by 2 bases and J by 1 base, and 5 bases separated the two germline ends. The CDR3 region is CASSYGRNTEAFF. CDR3 sequence (DNA): TGTGCCAGCAGTTACGGCAGGAACACTGAAGCTTTCTTT.

The chain uses TRBV7-3 and TRBJ2-1, with a possible D match to TRBD2 (5 bases). V lost 5 bases to trimming and J lost 7 bases, with 12 bases between them. From germline, CDR1 is SGHTA and CDR2 FQGTGA. The CDR3 consists of 13 residues. The CDR3 sequence is CASSPITGNEQFF. CDR3 in DNA: TGTGCCAGCAGCCCAATAACGGGGAATGAGCAGTTCTTC.

This rearrangement joins TRBV28 to TRBJ1-5; 9 positions agree with TRBD1. The CDR3 length is 17 residues. V lost 6 bases and J lost 1; bases outside the gene matches: 10. CDR1 is MDHEN and CDR2 is SYDVKM in the germline V gene. CDR3 protein: CASRIHRGTGSNQPQHF. DNA of the CDR3: TGTGCCAGCAGGATCCACCGTGGGACAGGGAGCAATCAGCCCCAGCATTTT.

V gene TRBV27 combines with J gene TRBJ1-5; 8 bases agree with TRBD1. J gave up 6 bases and V 4 bases, and 8 bases lay outside the gene matches. CDR1 and CDR2 from the germline V gene are MNHEY and SMNVEV (reference sequence). The CDR3 is made up of 15 amino acids. CDR3 sequence: CASSSNDRGFQPQHF. In DNA, the CDR3 is TGTGCCAGCAGTTCCAACGACAGGGGATTTCAGCCCCAGCATTTT.

This sequence joins TRBV30 and TRBJ1-5, with a tentative D call TRBD1 (5 bases). The CDR3 covers 16 residues. Germline CDR1 GTSNPN, CDR2 SVGIG (reference sequence). V lost 2 bases and J 2 bases, leaving 16 bases between the germline ends. The CDR3 DNA reads TGTGCCTGGAGTACCTCACCGACAGCAGGCAATCAGCCCCAGCATTTT. Protein sequence: CAWSTSPTAGNQPQHF.

V and J are TRBV18 and TRBJ1-2, with TRBD1 matching 9 bases. Germline CDR1 reads KGHSH; CDR2 reads LQKENI. V dropped 3 bases and J dropped 2; count of bases not matched to a gene: 13. The CDR3 is 18 amino acids. The CDR3 protein is CASSPRTGEVGENYGYTF. The CDR3 bases are TGTGCCAGCTCACCTAGGACAGGGGAAGTGGGGGAGAACTATGGCTACACCTTC.

V usage is TRBV28 and J usage is TRBJ2-7; 9 bases are a match to TRBD2. Trimming at V came to 7 bases and at J to 4 bases, leaving 8 bases not matched to a gene. From germline, CDR1 is MDHEN and CDR2 SYDVKM. The CDR3 contains 14 residues. CDR3 loop: CASIPSGNTYEQYF. DNA of the CDR3: TGTGCCAGCATCCCTAGCGGGAATACATACGAGCAGTACTTC.

The rearrangement links TRBV6-6 to TRBJ1-3; D unresolved. The CDR3 totals 16 residues. V was cut by 0 bases and J by 0 bases, with 9 bases left in between. Germline CDR1 MNHNY, CDR2 SVGAGI (reference sequence). The CDR3 is CASSYSRRHSGNTIYF. CDR3 bases: TGTGCCAGCAGTTACTCGAGGCGTCACTCTGGAAACACCATATATTTT.

The V call is TRBV6-5, the J call TRBJ1-1; weak D call: TRBD1 (6 bases). The V end lost 2 bases, the J end lost 1 base, and 11 bases lay between the germline ends. The CDR3 totals 15 residues. CDR1 is MNHEY and CDR2 is SVGAGI in the germline V gene. Written as DNA, the CDR3 is TGTGCCAGCAGTTACGGTAGGGGGGGGAACACTGAAGCTTTCTTT. This sequence encodes CASSYGRGGNTEAFF.

The chain combines TRBV4-3 with TRBJ2-2, with a tentative D call TRBD2 (5 bases). CDR3 length equals 16 residues. Germline CDR1 LGHNA, CDR2 YSLEER. V was pared by 1 base and J by 1 base, with 10 bases between. CDR3 loop: CASSQVQGGNTGELFF. DNA for the CDR3: TGCGCCAGCAGCCAAGTACAAGGAGGGAACACCGGGGAGCTGTTTTTT.

This CDR3 reads CASSRVPGQGAGEQFF. The CDR3 DNA follows: TGTGCCAGTAGTAGGGTACCAGGACAGGGGGCGGGAGAGCAGTTCTTC. The chain couples TRBV19 to TRBJ2-1; TRBD1 aligns across 11 bases. Germline V gene lookup returns CDR1 LNHDA and CDR2 SQIVND (reference sequence). Trimming took 4 bases from V and 10 from J; bases not matched to a gene: 12. The CDR3 contains 16 residues.

The chain is built from TRBV5-1 and TRBJ2-7; 9 bases are a match to TRBD2. From germline, CDR1 is SGHRS and CDR2 YFSETQ. This CDR3 is 18 amino acids long. Losses at the gene ends were 1 base for V and 2 bases for J; bases not matched to a gene: 13. In DNA, the CDR3 is TGCGCCAGCAGCTTGTTGGCGGGCGGGGGGGGCCAGGCCTACGAGCAGTACTTC. It translates to CASSLLAGGGGQAYEQYF.

This rearrangement joins TRBV16 to TRBJ2-2, with D possibly matching TRBD1 (6 bases). Germline values: CDR1 KGHSY, CDR2 FQNENV. V dropped 0 bases and J dropped 6 bases, with 8 bases sitting between them. This CDR3 comprises 14 residues. The CDR3 spells CASSQSRGPGELFF. Here the CDR3 DNA reads TGTGCCAGCAGCCAATCCAGGGGCCCCGGGGAGCTGTTTTTT.

The rearrangement links TRBV28 to TRBJ2-2; D unclear. CDR1 is MDHEN and CDR2 is SYDVKM in the germline V gene. The CDR3 has 14 residues. V lost 2 bases to trimming and J lost 4 bases, with 8 bases between them. Here the CDR3 reads CASSLDPSTGELFF. The CDR3 nucleotides are TGTGCCAGCAGTTTAGATCCGAGCACCGGGGAGCTGTTTTTT.